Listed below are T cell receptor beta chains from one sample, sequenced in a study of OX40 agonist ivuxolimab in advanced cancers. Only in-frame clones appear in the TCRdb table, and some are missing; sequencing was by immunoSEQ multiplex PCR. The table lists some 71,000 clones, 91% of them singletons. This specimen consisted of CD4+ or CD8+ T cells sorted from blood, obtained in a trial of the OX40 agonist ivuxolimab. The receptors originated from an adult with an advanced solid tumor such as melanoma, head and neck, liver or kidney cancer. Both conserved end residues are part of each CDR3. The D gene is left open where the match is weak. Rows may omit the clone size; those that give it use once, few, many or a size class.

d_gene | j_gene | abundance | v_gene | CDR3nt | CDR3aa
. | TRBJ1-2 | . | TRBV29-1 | TGCAGCGTTGAACGGGACACCCATGGCTACACCTTC | CSVERDTHGYTF
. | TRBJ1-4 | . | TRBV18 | TGTGCCAGCTCACCTCAGGGGAGGTCAACTAATGAAAAACTGTTTTTT | CASSPQGRSTNEKLFF
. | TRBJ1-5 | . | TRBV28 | TGTGCCAGCAATTCAATAAACCCCGGAACGGTGATGGGGGATCAGCCCCAGCATTTT | CASNSINPGTVMGDQPQHF
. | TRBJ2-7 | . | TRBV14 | TGTGCCAGCAGCCATTTTAGAGCCTACGAGCAGTACTTC | CASSHFRAYEQYF
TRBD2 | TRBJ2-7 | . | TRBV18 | TGTGCCAGCTCACCACTGGGGCGGGAGAACCCCGAGCAGTACTTC | CASSPLGRENPEQYF
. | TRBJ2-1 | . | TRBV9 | TGTGCCAGCAGCGTATTCTCCCATGAGCAGTTCTTC | CASSVFSHEQFF
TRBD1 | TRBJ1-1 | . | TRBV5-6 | TGTGCCAGCAGCGACACAGGGGAAAACACTGAAGCTTTCTTT | CASSDTGENTEAFF
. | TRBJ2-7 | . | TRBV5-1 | TGCGCCAGCAGGCCAAGGCCCCGGGACGAGCAGTACTTC | CASRPRPRDEQYF
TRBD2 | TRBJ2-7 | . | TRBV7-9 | TGTGCCAGCAGCTTAGTGGCGGGAGGACCTGGAGAGCAGTACTTC | CASSLVAGGPGEQYF
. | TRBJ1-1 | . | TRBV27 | TGTGCCAGCAGTTTAGAAGGTGGGGGTACTGAAGCTTTCTTT | CASSLEGGGTEAFF
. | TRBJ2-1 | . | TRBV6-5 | TGTGCCAGCAGTTACTCGAAGCGGAATGAGCAGTTCTTC | CASSYSKRNEQFF
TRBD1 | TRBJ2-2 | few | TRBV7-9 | TGTGCCAGCACCGGACAGGGGAAGGTTCCCGGGGAGCTGTTTTTT | CASTGQGKVPGELFF
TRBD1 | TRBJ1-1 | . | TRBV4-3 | TGCGCCAGCAGACTACAGGGGGAGGCTGAAGCTTTCTTT | CASRLQGEAEAFF
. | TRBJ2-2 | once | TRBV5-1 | TGCGCCAGCAGCTGGGGCGGGATCGGGGAGCTGTTTTTT | CASSWGGIGELFF
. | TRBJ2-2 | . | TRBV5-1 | TGCGCCAGCAGCTTGAGTGGTACCGGGGAGCTGTTTTTT | CASSLSGTGELFF
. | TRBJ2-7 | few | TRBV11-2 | TGTGCCAGCAGCTTAGTAGGGGGGTCCTACGAGCAGTACTTC | CASSLVGGSYEQYF
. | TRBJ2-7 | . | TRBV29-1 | TGCAGTGTGCTCGATGGCTACGAGCAGTACTTC | CSVLDGYEQYF
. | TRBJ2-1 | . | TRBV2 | TGTGCCAGCAGCCCGATGGGGGGGGCAAGGTACAATGAGCAGTTCTTC | CASSPMGGARYNEQFF
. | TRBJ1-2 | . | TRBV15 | TGTGCCACCAGCAGACCCGGCCCAGGCGATAACTATGGCTACACCTTC | CATSRPGPGDNYGYTF
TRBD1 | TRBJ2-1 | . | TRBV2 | TGTGCCAGCAGTGAAATTCATAGGGACAGGGGTAACAATGAGCAGTTCTTC | CASSEIHRDRGNNEQFF
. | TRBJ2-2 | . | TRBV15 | TGTGCCACCAGCAGAGATCCAACGCGGCCCGCGGCCGGGGAGCTGTTTTTT | CATSRDPTRPAAGELFF
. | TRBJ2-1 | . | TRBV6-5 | TGTGCCAGCAGACAACGAGGGATCTCCTACAATGAGCAGTTCTTC | CASRQRGISYNEQFF
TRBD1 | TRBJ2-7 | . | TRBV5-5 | TGTGCCAGCAGCACGGGACAGGGCCTCTACGAGCAGTACTTC | CASSTGQGLYEQYF
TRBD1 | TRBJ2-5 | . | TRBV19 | TGTGCCAGTAGTATCGACAGGGAAGGGCCAAGGACCCAGTACTTC | CASSIDREGPRTQYF
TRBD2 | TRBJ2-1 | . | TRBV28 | TGTGCCAGCAGTTTACTCTCCGGACTAGCACACTATGAGAATGAGCAGTTCTTC | CASSLLSGLAHYENEQFF
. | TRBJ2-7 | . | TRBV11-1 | TGTGCCAGCAGCTTAGCCCATAGAGAGACCTACGAGCAATACTTC | CASSLAHRETYEQYF
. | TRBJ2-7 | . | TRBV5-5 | TGTGCCAGCAAGGAATTTTCTTCCTACGAGCAGTACTTC | CASKEFSSYEQYF
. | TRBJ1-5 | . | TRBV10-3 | TGTGCCATCAGGGGGGGAGGGCCCCATGAGCCCCAGCATTTT | CAIRGGGPHEPQHF
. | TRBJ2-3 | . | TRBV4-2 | TGTGCCAGCAGCCAAGACTTTAATAGCGGCACTAGCACAGATACGCAGTATTTT | CASSQDFNSGTSTDTQYF
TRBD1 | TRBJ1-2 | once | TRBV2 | TGTGCCAGCAGTGAAGCGCCGACAGGGAGTGGCTACACCTTC | CASSEAPTGSGYTF
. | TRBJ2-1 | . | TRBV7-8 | TGTGCCAGCAGCCTAAGGAGCAACTCCTACAATGAGCAGTTCTTC | CASSLRSNSYNEQFF
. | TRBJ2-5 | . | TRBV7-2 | TGTGCCAGCAGCTTCATACCGCGAGGAGGGGAGACCCAGTACTTC | CASSFIPRGGETQYF
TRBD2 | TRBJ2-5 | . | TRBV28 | TGTGCCAGCAGTACCCGGGAGGGTGGCGAGACCCAGTACTTC | CASSTREGGETQYF
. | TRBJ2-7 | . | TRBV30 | TGTGCCTGGTCGGAGGGAAGCTCCTACGAGCAGTACTTC | CAWSEGSSYEQYF
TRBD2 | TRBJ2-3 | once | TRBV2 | TGTGCCAGCAGTCCCGTGGGACTAACCCCAGATACGCAGTATTTT | CASSPVGLTPDTQYF
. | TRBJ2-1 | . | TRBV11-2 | TGTGCCAGCAGCTCGGAGAACTACAATGAGCAGTTCTTC | CASSSENYNEQFF
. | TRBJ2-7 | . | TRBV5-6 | TGTGCCAGCAGCACCCCCTCCTACGAGCAGTACTTC | CASSTPSYEQYF
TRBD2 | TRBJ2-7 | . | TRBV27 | TGTGCCAGCAGTTTATCGACTAGCGGCTATTACGAGCAGTACTTC | CASSLSTSGYYEQYF
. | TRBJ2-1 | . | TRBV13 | TGTGCCAGCAGCGAACAGGGAAGGGCCTACAATGAGCAGTTCTTC | CASSEQGRAYNEQFF
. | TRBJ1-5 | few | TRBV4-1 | TGCGCCAGCACCAGTGAATTCAGTAGCAATCAGCCCCAGCATTTT | CASTSEFSSNQPQHF
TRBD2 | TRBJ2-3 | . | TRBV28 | TGTGCCAGCAGTGGTCCCATCGGACTAGCGGGGAGTAGATTCGGAGATACGCAGTATTTT | CASSGPIGLAGSRFGDTQYF
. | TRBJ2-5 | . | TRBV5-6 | TGTGCCAGCAGCGCTGCATACCAAGAGACCCAGTACTTC | CASSAAYQETQYF
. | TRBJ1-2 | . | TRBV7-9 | TGTGCCAGCAGCTTATCGAATCGTCCGACAGACTATGGCTACACCTTC | CASSLSNRPTDYGYTF
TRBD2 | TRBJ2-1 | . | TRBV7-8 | TGTGCCAGCAGCTTAGGGACTAGCAATGAGCAGTTCTTC | CASSLGTSNEQFF
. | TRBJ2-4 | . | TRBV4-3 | TGCGCCAGCAGCCAAGATTGGGGTATAGCCAAAAACATTCAGTACTTC | CASSQDWGIAKNIQYF
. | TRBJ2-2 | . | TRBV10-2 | TGCGCCAGCAGTGTTTTGGGGGAGGCGAGCACCGGGGAGCTGTTTTTT | CASSVLGEASTGELFF
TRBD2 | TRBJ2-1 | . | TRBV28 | TGTGCCAGCAGTTTAGTAGCGGGCTCCTACAATGAGCAGTTCTTC | CASSLVAGSYNEQFF
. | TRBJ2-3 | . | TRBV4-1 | TGCGCCAGCAGCCAAGAAACAGAATCAGTAAGCACAGATACGCAGTATTTT | CASSQETESVSTDTQYF
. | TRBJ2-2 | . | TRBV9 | TGTGCCAGCAGCGTAAAGGCAGGTTTGGACACCGGGGAGCTGTTTTTT | CASSVKAGLDTGELFF
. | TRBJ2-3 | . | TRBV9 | TGTGCCAGCAGCGTAGGATTCCCGGTGGATACGCAGTATTTT | CASSVGFPVDTQYF
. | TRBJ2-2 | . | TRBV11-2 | TGTGCCAGCAGGGCTGACGACGTACTGAAGAACACCGGGGAGCTGTTTTTT | CASRADDVLKNTGELFF
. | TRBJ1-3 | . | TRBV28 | TGTGCCAGCAGTCTCTCACATGGGGCGGGAAACACCATATATTTT | CASSLSHGAGNTIYF
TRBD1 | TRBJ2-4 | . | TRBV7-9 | TGTGCCAGCAGGGGGACAGGGGGTTTCAAAAACATTCAGTACTTC | CASRGTGGFKNIQYF
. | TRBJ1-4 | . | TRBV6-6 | TGTGCCAGCAGTCCCGCGGGAGCAAATGAAAAACTGTTTTTT | CASSPAGANEKLFF
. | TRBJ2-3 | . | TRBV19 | TGTGCCAGTAGTATAGTTCCCACAGATACGCAGTATTTT | CASSIVPTDTQYF
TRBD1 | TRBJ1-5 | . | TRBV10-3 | TGTGCCAGCAGACAGGGGACACTTGACCTATATAGCAATCAGCCCCAGCATTTT | CASRQGTLDLYSNQPQHF
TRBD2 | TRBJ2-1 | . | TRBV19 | TGTGCCAGTAGTATAGATAGGAGCGGGAGGGAGCAGTTCTTC | CASSIDRSGREQFF
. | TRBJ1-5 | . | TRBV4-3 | TGCGCCAGCAGCCAAGATACGCAAATCAATCAGCCCCAGCATTTT | CASSQDTQINQPQHF